This entry lists 9 T cell receptor beta chains sequenced from one sample in a study of control samples from healthy donors and cancer patients. Assay: immunoSEQ multiplex PCR; the TCRdb copy retains only in-frame clones and omits some. The sample consists of more than 95,000 clones, 85% to 95% of them appearing once. Sequencing input: PBMCs. The source is an older man with head and neck cancer.

The chain joins TRBV19 to TRBJ2-7; D unclear. Germline V gene sequence: CDR1 LNHDA, CDR2 SQIVND (reference sequence). The ends were cut back, 3 bases at V and 2 bases at J, with 14 bases in the middle. This CDR3 spans 15 amino acids. The CDR3 DNA follows: TGTGCCAGTAGTATCTCTGGGGAAATAACCTACGAGCAGTACTTC. Translating it yields CASSISGEITYEQYF.

This clone was detected only once. The chain combines TRBV12-3 or TRBV12-4 with TRBJ2-5, with D hard to call. The CDR3 length is 11 residues. V was shortened by 6 bases and J by 5 bases, with 7 bases between the two germline ends. CDR3 sequence: CASSHGETQYF. The CDR3, as DNA: TGTGCCAGCAGCCATGGGGAGACCCAGTACTTC.

This chain uses TRBV2 with TRBJ2-2; D unclear. V dropped 2 bases and J dropped 5 bases, with 9 bases sitting between them. The V gene's germline CDR1 is SNHLY and CDR2 FYNNEI. The CDR3 spans 14 residues. CDR3 amino acids: CASSERLETGELFF. The CDR3 DNA sequence: TGTGCCAGCAGTGAAAGGCTGGAGACCGGGGAGCTGTTTTTT.

The chain employs TRBV19 and TRBJ1-5; possible D gene TRBD1, 6 bases. The CDR3 is 15 amino acids. CDR1 is LNHDA and CDR2 is SQIVND in the germline V gene (reference sequence). The ends were cut back, 4 bases at V and 1 base at J, with 11 bases in the middle. The CDR3 is CASSTTGQSNQPQHF. The CDR3 DNA sequence: TGTGCCAGTAGTACAACGGGACAAAGCAATCAGCCCCAGCATTTT.

This sequence joins TRBV27 and TRBJ1-1; D is possibly TRBD1 (5 bases). Trimming removed 5 bases from V and 4 bases from J, with 23 bases in between. This CDR3 has 17 amino acids. Germline-derived CDR1 and CDR2 are MNHEY and SMNVEV (reference sequence). The CDR3 DNA reads as TGTGCCAGCAGTCCTCCCCGACCCGGGGGTCGTCGCACTGAAGCTTTCTTT. Amino acid sequence: CASSPPRPGGRRTEAFF.

This chain links TRBV12-3 or TRBV12-4 with TRBJ2-1, with D possibly matching TRBD2 (5 bases). V dropped 7 bases and J dropped 9 bases, with 16 bases sitting between them. This CDR3 contains 13 residues. The CDR3, as DNA: TGTGCCAGCACCCCCTCGGGGAAGGCTGAGCAGTTCTTC. Residues: CASTPSGKAEQFF.

This clone was picked up one time. V is TRBV5-5 and J is TRBJ2-1, with 10 positions matching TRBD1. The CDR3 has 15 residues. After removal of 4 bases from V and 4 bases from J, the junction contained 5 bases not matched to a gene. Germline loops: CDR1 SGHKS, CDR2 YYEKEE (reference sequence). The CDR3 sequence: CASSKGQGQYNEQFF. The CDR3, as DNA: TGTGCCAGCAGCAAGGGACAGGGGCAATACAATGAGCAGTTCTTC. The full variable domain, its missing parts supplied by reference TRBV5-5 and TRBJ2-1, is DAGVTQSPTHLIKTRGQQVTLRCSPISGHKSVSWYQQVLGQGPQFIFQYYEKEERGRGNFPDRFSARQFPNYSSELNVNALLLGDSALYLCASSKGQGQYNEQFFGPGTRLTVL.

In the case of this clone: A read error may produce the germline difference seen at one junction end. This chain joins TRBV5-1 and TRBJ1-2; tentatively, D is TRBD1 (5 bases). Per the germline V gene, CDR1 is SGHRS and CDR2 is YFSETQ. The CDR3 has 12 amino acids. The CDR3 loop reads CASSLDTYGYTF. DNA for the CDR3: TGCGCCAGCAGTTTGGACACCTATGGCTACACCTTC. The full variable domain, with the rest looked up from reference TRBV5-1 and TRBJ1-2, is KAGVTQTPRYLIKTRGQQVTLSCSPISGHRSVSWYQQTPGQGLQFLFEYFSETQRNKGNFPGRFSGRQFSNSRSEMNVSTLELGDSALYLCASSLDTYGYTFGSGTRLTVV.

The rearrangement joins TRBV6-2 or TRBV6-3 to TRBJ1-1; D possibly corresponds to TRBD1 (5 bases). This CDR3 has 15 amino acids. V lost 4 bases, J lost 5 bases, and 17 bases lay in between. CDR1 is MNHEY, CDR2 SVGEGT, per germline. In DNA, the CDR3 is TGTGCCAGCAGTTTGGGGGACTCCAGGAGGACTGAAGCTTTCTTT. It specifies CASSLGDSRRTEAFF.